Detailed here is one T cell receptor beta chain. The table lists this clonotype with many counts. This clone's antigen is unknown. No base qualities exist here, and no much larger clone lies one base off it. Ophthalmopathy patients had moderately to severely active disease, Clinical Activity Score of at least 3, NOSPECS grade of at least 4, and duration under 3 months. Patients with uncontrolled infections, other autoimmune diseases, pregnancy or lactation were excluded. Diagnoses relied on clinical symptoms, serum thyroxine and TRAb, thyroid ultrasound and orbital computed tomography. Ficoll-Paque density gradient centrifugation was used to isolate PBMCs from about 9 ml of fresh peripheral blood. Trizol reagent was used to extract total RNA, and RNA quality was then checked on an Agilent 2100 Bioanalyzer. V and J are trimmed by 3 bases and 2 bases, and the gene matches miss 1 base of the junction. Its CDR3 holds 13 amino acids, cysteine through phenylalanine. The sequence is cut down to CDR3 DNA, 39 bases in frame from base 1.

This specimen belongs to a study of T cells in Graves' hyperthyroidism and ophthalmopathy (dated by TCRdb to the late 2010s). Background for the entire study: Peripheral blood was collected at initial diagnosis, before any treatment. A discovery cohort of about a hundred patients, 43 with Graves' ophthalmopathy and approximately 60 with stable Graves' hyperthyroidism, was used to find distinguishing TCR V-J signatures. Prospective prediction of ophthalmopathy was tested in an independent validation cohort of some 19 hyperthyroidism patients and 15 to 17 patients who later progressed to ophthalmopathy. The roughly 94 discovery patients were randomly divided into training and test sets at a 7:3 ratio. In six Graves' hyperthyroidism patients, the study also compared T-cell repertoires from thyroid tissue with T-cell repertoires from blood. Following sampling, methimazole starting at 30 mg daily was given to hyperthyroidism patients, and high-dose intravenous methylprednisolone was given to ophthalmopathy patients. The paper describes TCR Vbeta CDR3 sequencing of some 130 peripheral blood samples, made up of about 40 ophthalmopathy patients, roughly 72 hyperthyroidism patients and approximately 17 progressor patients. Results the study describes overall, beyond this receptor: In validation, progression to ophthalmopathy was predicted by the model with nearly 71% sensitivity and around 76% specificity, a median of about 6.8 months before onset. Ophthalmopathy was separated from stable hyperthyroidism by a 13 V-J signature model, with around 90% sensitivity and just over 81% specificity obtained in cross-validation and 80%/75% obtained in testing. Most expanded thyroid clonotypes (frequency above 0.001) were also detected in blood, a finding suggesting that blood repertoires may reflect thyroid immune responses. No statistical method was used to set the sample size in advance, and investigators knew the group allocation.

The TCR beta CDR3 regions were amplified from RNA transcripts. The TCR CDR3 was subjected to a first round of RT-PCR using the HTBI primer set and the Qiagen OneStep RT-PCR kit. The libraries were constructed in a second round of multiplex PCR and then size-selected and purified. Libraries were sequenced paired-end with 100 bp reads on an Illumina HiSeq2000. For the original study's pipeline: SOAPnuke was used to process the raw data, with reads discarded if the reads contained adapters or uncalled bases, had a mean Phred below 15, or lacked an exact constant-primer or identifier match. High-quality paired reads were merged using COPE v1.2.5, and each unique nucleotide sequence was defined as a clonotype. Clonotypes were aligned to IMGT TRBV, TRBD and TRBJ reference segments using MiTCR v1.1. The analysis was restricted to V-J combinations with a frequency above 0.0001, which together covered 98% to 99.2% of the repertoires. The TCS score was defined as F50 (clonal expansion) divided by E x V (chaos), with BLOSUM62-based TCRdist calculated between CDR3 peptides within each V-J. Welch's t-statistics and random forest reduced approximately 520 V-J features to fewer than 15, which were used in a naive Bayes classifier (R e1071). The Morisita-Horn index was used to measure how similar the thyroid and blood repertoires were. TCRdb itself trimmed the public reads at Q25 with fastp, ran MiXCR and retained productive beta chains. Rows merge per CDR3 protein into single entries with the most common DNA and genes. These V and J calls rely on TCRdb rather than the paper's analysis. The sample includes roughly 560,000 distinct CDR3 sequences, with 14% to 15% observed a single time. 4.3% of the sample comes from the top ten.

Input material: blood. This receptor chain uses TRBV12-3 or TRBV12-4 and TRBJ2-7; 7 nucleotides in the junction match TRBD2. This TCR came from a woman in her thirties or forties with Graves' ophthalmopathy. The CDR3 is CASSFTSAYEQYF. The nucleotides read TGTGCCAGCAGTTTTACTAGCGCCTACGAGCAGTACTTC.